The clone carrying this TCR beta chain was observed at least ten times. The antigen is unknown. The study profiled TCR beta VDJ and CDR3 using genomic DNA as template. TCRdb re-called the reads with MiXCR, one entry per CDR3 protein. The table has more than 45,000 distinct CDR3 sequences, approximately 72% seen once. The V and J ends lost 3 bases and 5 bases respectively, with 13 bases between them. The length of the CDR3 is 14 residues. Germline V lookup: CDR1 MNHNS, CDR2 SASEGT. This sample was included in a study of CD8+CD57+ T cells in acquired aplastic anemia. At the level of the study: An average of about 3.2 ug of DNA was obtained from sorted CD4+ and CD8+ cells. In CD4+ cells, healthy donors produced an average of approximately 11 million reads. Study outcomes and limitations: A set of more than 25 CD8+ CDR3 sequences was shared between patients and controls, and these sequences appeared highly expressed in patients.

This TCR derives from a human donor in good health, serving as a control. The chain combines TRBV6-1 with TRBJ2-5; weak D call: TRBD1 (6 bases). Source material: sorted CD4+, CD8+, or CD8+CD57+ T cells (not recorded which) from PBMCs. The CDR3: CASSDRGSRETQYF. The CDR3, as DNA: TGTGCCAGCAGTGACAGGGGTTCTCGGGAGACCCAGTACTTC.